The source of this T cell receptor (beta chain) is a study of blood T cell repertoires in COVID-19. This CDR3 contains 15 residues. The germline V gene encodes CDR1 MGHDK and CDR2 SYGVNS. V was trimmed by 4 bases and J by 1 base, leaving 10 bases between them. Sequencing was performed with immunoSEQ multiplex PCR; in TCRdb, only in-frame clones are kept and a portion is missing. The table lists approximately 70,000 clones, 70% to 90% of them singletons, with 1.1% to 1.5% in the top ten. J is TRBJ2-2 and V is TRBV25-1; D is possibly TRBD2 (6 bases). The clonotype originates from a human donor in a cohort sampled during active COVID-19. Sequenced sample: peripheral blood. CDR3 loop: CASSVLALNTGELFF. CDR3 nucleotide sequence: TGTGCCAGCAGTGTTCTAGCGCTGAACACCGGGGAGCTGTTTTTT.